These 15 T cell receptor beta chains came from one sample sequenced in a study of blood T cell repertoires in COVID-19. The assay was immunoSEQ multiplex PCR, and TCRdb's table has in-frame clones only and misses some. The sample consists of approximately 49,000 clones, 82% of them appearing once. The sequencing sample was made of peripheral blood. These receptors were collected from a human donor with acute or convalescent COVID-19. The donor label of this sample is uncertain.

J is TRBJ1-5 and V is TRBV19; possibly TRBD1 for D (5 bases). The V gene's germline CDR1 is LNHDA and CDR2 SQIVND (reference sequence). V gave up 4 bases and J gave up 5 bases, with 21 bases separating them. This CDR3 region has 17 residues. The CDR3 loop reads CASSRDYQTSPYQPQHF. The CDR3 nucleotides read TGTGCCAGTAGTAGGGACTATCAGACTTCCCCATATCAGCCCCAGCATTTT.

The rearrangement links TRBV7-2 to TRBJ2-5, with 11 bases fitting TRBD1. Germline assignment: CDR1 SGHTA and CDR2 FQGNSA. The CDR3 contains 15 residues. V shed 5 bases, J shed 5 bases, and the junction held 7 bases outside the gene matches. CDR3 residues: CASSAMRDRGETQYF. The CDR3 DNA reads TGTGCCAGCAGCGCAATGCGGGACAGGGGGGAGACCCAGTACTTC.

The V and J genes are TRBV19 and TRBJ1-3; D uncertain. Trimming shortened V by 6 bases and J by 5 bases, and 17 bases separated the two germline ends. Germline-derived CDR1 and CDR2 are LNHDA and SQIVND (reference sequence). This CDR3 is built from 15 residues. CDR3: CASRMERAGRNTIYF. The CDR3 DNA follows: TGTGCCAGTAGGATGGAGCGGGCAGGTAGAAACACCATATATTTT.

For the CDR3, the DNA is TGTGCCAGAAGCTTGGGTAGGACAGACAATCAGCCCCAGCATTTT. It translates to CARSLGRTDNQPQHF. V usage is TRBV5-3 and J usage is TRBJ1-5, with D possibly being TRBD1 (6 bases). TRBV5-3 qualifies as an ORF whose function is uncertain. V lost 0 bases to trimming and J lost 3 bases, with 10 bases between them. The CDR3 spans 15 residues.

This clone has only one observation. J is TRBJ1-6 and V is TRBV7-9; D is perhaps TRBD1 (5 bases). Germline V gene lookup returns CDR1 SEHNR and CDR2 FQNEAQ (reference sequence). The germline V and J ends were trimmed by 1 base and 7 bases, with 11 bases remaining between them. The CDR3 has 15 amino acids. The CDR3 DNA reads as TGTGCCAGCAGCTTAGAAGGGGCCGCCAATTCACCCCTCCACTTT. Protein sequence: CASSLEGAANSPLHF.

This chain links TRBV5-1 with TRBJ2-1; D may be TRBD2 (5 bases). The CDR3 is 13 amino acids. Trimming left V 0 bases short and J 7 bases short, with 8 bases between. CDR1 and CDR2 from the germline V gene are SGHRS and YFSETQ. This CDR3 reads CASSLVLGNEQFF. In nucleotides, the CDR3 is TGCGCCAGCAGCTTGGTACTAGGGAATGAGCAGTTCTTC.

The chain is built from TRBV16 and TRBJ2-7; weak D call: TRBD2 (6 bases). The CDR3 has 15 amino acids. Trimming left V 1 base short and J 5 bases short, with 15 bases between. Germline CDR1 and CDR2: KGHSY and FQNENV. The CDR3 loop reads CASSQFGQGGDEQYF. The CDR3 DNA reads as TGTGCCAGCAGCCAATTTGGTCAAGGAGGGGACGAGCAGTACTTC.

The chain joins TRBV19 to TRBJ2-7, with D perhaps TRBD1 (6 bases). Germline V lookup: CDR1 LNHDA, CDR2 SQIVND (reference sequence). The CDR3 runs to 12 residues. V was shortened by 6 bases and J by 7 bases, with 13 bases between the two germline ends. The CDR3 loop reads CASRDSTREQYF. In DNA form, the CDR3 reads TGTGCCAGTAGGGACAGTACGAGGGAGCAGTACTTC.

The chain links TRBV7-2 to TRBJ2-7; tentatively, D is TRBD1 (5 bases). Trimming left V 1 base short and J 5 bases short, with 15 bases between. The CDR3 extends over 15 amino acids. Germline assignment: CDR1 SGHTA and CDR2 FQGNSA. The CDR3 DNA follows: TGTGCCAGCAGCTTAGGTATGGCAGGGATCGACGAGCAGTACTTC. Translated, it gives CASSLGMAGIDEQYF. Combining the CDR3 with reference TRBV7-2 and TRBJ2-7 gives the whole variable domain GAGVSQSPSNKVTEKGKDVELRCDPISGHTALYWYRQSLGQGLEFLIYFQGNSAPDKSGLPSDRFSAERTGGSVSTLTIQRTQQEDSAVYLCASSLGMAGIDEQYFGPGTRLTVT.

The rearrangement uses TRBV11-1 and TRBJ2-4, with D maybe TRBD1 (6 bases). The ends were cut back, 1 base at V and 8 bases at J, with 9 bases in the middle. Per germline, CDR1 SGHAT and CDR2 FQDESV (reference sequence). This CDR3 spans 13 amino acids. The chain's CDR3 is CASSLDRVDIQYF. The CDR3 DNA reads TGTGCCAGCAGCTTAGACAGGGTGGACATTCAGTACTTC.

This sequence joins TRBV4-3 and TRBJ1-5, with 11 nucleotides matching TRBD1. V was clipped by 1 base and J by 6 bases; unmatched bases: 2. The CDR3 runs to 15 residues. Germline assignment: CDR1 LGHNA and CDR2 YSLEER. The CDR3, as DNA: TGCGCCAGCAGCCAAGGGACAGGGGGCCCTCAGCCCCAGCATTTT. It codes for CASSQGTGGPQPQHF.

The rearrangement joins TRBV27 to TRBJ2-7; D call uncertain. The length of the CDR3 is 16 residues. Per the germline V gene, CDR1 is MNHEY and CDR2 is SMNVEV (reference sequence). V was cut by 5 bases and J by 0 bases, with 17 bases left in between. CDR3 loop: CASSNNSFLTSYEQYF. The CDR3 DNA reads as TGTGCCAGCAGTAATAACAGCTTCCTCACCTCCTACGAGCAGTACTTC.

This chain joins TRBV3-1 (or the pseudogene TRBV3-2) and TRBJ1-1; perhaps TRBD1 as D (5 bases). Trimming removed 5 bases at V and 1 base at J, with 17 bases between. The germline CDR1 and CDR2 sequences are LGHDT and YNNKEL (reference sequence). This CDR3 contains 16 residues. The CDR3 protein is CASSYQRGQGNTEAFF. The CDR3 DNA reads as TGTGCCAGCAGCTATCAAAGGGGCCAGGGGAACACTGAAGCTTTCTTT.

The chain recombines TRBV5-4 with TRBJ2-1, with D perhaps TRBD1 (6 bases). Germline assignment: CDR1 SGHNT and CDR2 YYREEE (reference sequence). V lost 0 bases, J lost 6 bases, and 10 bases lay in between. The CDR3 has 14 residues. CDR3 in amino acids: CASSLALQGNEQFF. CDR3 DNA sequence: TGTGCCAGCAGCTTGGCACTACAGGGCAATGAGCAGTTCTTC.

V gene TRBV19 combines with J gene TRBJ2-5; D is possibly TRBD2 (5 bases). CDR1 is LNHDA, CDR2 SQIVND, per germline (reference sequence). The length of the CDR3 is 15 residues. The V end was cut by 1 base, the J end by 4 bases, with 13 bases between. The CDR3 DNA sequence: TGTGCCAGTAGTATAGGCCAGGTTGGGAGAGAGACCCAGTACTTC. It codes for CASSIGQVGRETQYF.